This is a list of T cell receptor beta chains from one sample in a study of blood T cells in healthy people across ages. TCRdb ran MiXCR on the 5' RACE reads and lists one entry per CDR3 protein. Altogether hundreds of thousands of distinct CDR3 sequences are present, 58% being singletons, with the ten largest covering 20% to 25%. The specimen sequenced was blood. These receptors came from a man aged 25-45 years in good health. Both conserved end residues are part of each CDR3. A D gene is named only where the DNA matches it firmly. Clone size, where shown, is once, few, many, or a class for clones that have expanded.

NA	once	TRBV21-1	16	TRBJ2-3	CASSKGKTGLTDTQYF	TGTGCCAGCAGCAAAGGGAAGACAGGCCTCACAGATACGCAGTATTTT
TRBD1	NA	TRBV3-1	15	TRBJ2-7	CASSRRTGAGYEQYF	TGTGCCAGCAGCCGCAGAACAGGGGCTGGCTACGAGCAGTACTTC
NA	NA	TRBV11-2	14	TRBJ2-7	CASSLNPPQYEQYF	TGTGCCAGCAGCTTGAACCCCCCACAATACGAGCAGTACTTC
NA	NA	TRBV7-2	13	TRBJ2-1	CASSRNGLLGQFF	TGTGCCAGCAGCCGAAATGGATTACTAGGGCAGTTCTTC
NA	few	TRBV10-2	13	TRBJ2-5	CASSEGAGETQYF	TGCGCCAGCAGTGAGGGGGCGGGAGAGACCCAGTACTTC
NA	NA	TRBV7-2	15	TRBJ2-1	CASSPGVGTAGEQFF	TGTGCCAGCAGCCCGGGGGTAGGGACCGCCGGTGAGCAGTTCTTC
NA	once	TRBV20-1	13	TRBJ1-2	CSSSRGGGSGYTF	TGCAGTTCTAGTAGGGGGGGGGGCTCTGGCTACACCTTC
NA	NA	TRBV5-1	13	TRBJ1-1	CASNEVGGTEAFF	TGCGCCAGCAACGAGGTGGGGGGGACTGAAGCTTTCTTT
NA	few	TRBV9	11	TRBJ1-6	CASSVEKALHF	TGTGCCAGCAGCGTAGAGAAGGCCCTCCACTTT
NA	NA	TRBV7-2	14	TRBJ2-7	CASSIDSNSYEQYF	TGTGCCAGCAGCATCGACTCTAACTCCTACGAGCAGTACTTC
TRBD2	NA	TRBV5-1	17	TRBJ2-1	CASSPNRLAGSYNEQFF	TGCGCCAGCAGCCCAAACCGACTAGCGGGCTCCTACAATGAGCAGTTCTTC
NA	NA	TRBV6-1	14	TRBJ1-2	CASRSGDLNYGYTF	TGTGCCAGCCGGTCCGGGGATTTAAACTATGGCTACACCTTC
NA	few	TRBV29-1	12	TRBJ2-5	CSVEENSGTQYF	TGCAGCGTTGAAGAGAACTCGGGGACCCAGTACTTC
NA	NA	TRBV6-2/TRBV6-3	14	TRBJ2-1	CASGGHNELDEQFF	TGTGCCAGCGGGGGACATAACGAGTTGGATGAGCAGTTCTTC
NA	once	TRBV12-3/TRBV12-4	13	TRBJ2-7	CVSSRGASYEQYF	TGTGTCAGCAGTCGGGGGGCCTCCTACGAGCAGTACTTC
NA	NA	TRBV6-2/TRBV6-3	14	TRBJ1-5	CASSYLQTNQPQHF	TGTGCCAGCAGTTACCTCCAGACCAATCAGCCCCAGCATTTT
NA	few	TRBV7-9	15	TRBJ2-5	CASSLATLGKETQYF	TGTGCCAGCAGCTTAGCGACACTAGGGAAAGAGACCCAGTACTTC
TRBD2	NA	TRBV7-6	16	TRBJ2-1	CASSLFSGSTHNEQFF	TGTGCCAGCAGCTTGTTCAGCGGGAGCACCCACAATGAGCAGTTCTTC
NA	NA	TRBV6-6	11	TRBJ2-7	CASVGTYEQYF	TGTGCCAGCGTCGGGACCTACGAGCAGTACTTC
NA	few	TRBV20-1	15	TRBJ1-6	CSAPLPGTRNSPLHF	TGCAGTGCTCCTCTACCTGGGACTCGAAATTCACCCCTCCACTTT
NA	once	TRBV5-6	14	TRBJ1-4	CASSFTGVNEKLFF	TGTGCCAGCAGCTTCACCGGGGTGAATGAAAAACTGTTTTTT